This record looks at one T cell receptor (beta chain) sequence and its context. The antigen remains undetermined. Germline loops: CDR1 SGHVS, CDR2 FNYEAQ. This CDR3 spans 13 amino acids. Total RNA, at about 3,800 ng, went into every TCR library. From the 5' RACE reads, TCRdb lists one entry per CDR3 protein and no DNA. The sample table includes fewer than 400,000 distinct CDR3 sequences. These data belong to a study of monozygotic twins with inflammatory bowel disease. Study-wide results and limits: Cells of different T cell subtypes could not be told apart. Support was lacking for any single strong IBD-associated signal or clonotype.

Sequenced: blood. The chain carries TRBV7-6 and TRBJ1-6; TCRdb designates TRBD1, a call that cannot be tested without DNA. This TCR came from a human donor with ulcerative colitis or Crohn's disease, or a healthy co-twin of an affected twin (not recorded which). The CDR3 sequence: CATGQGGNSPLHF.